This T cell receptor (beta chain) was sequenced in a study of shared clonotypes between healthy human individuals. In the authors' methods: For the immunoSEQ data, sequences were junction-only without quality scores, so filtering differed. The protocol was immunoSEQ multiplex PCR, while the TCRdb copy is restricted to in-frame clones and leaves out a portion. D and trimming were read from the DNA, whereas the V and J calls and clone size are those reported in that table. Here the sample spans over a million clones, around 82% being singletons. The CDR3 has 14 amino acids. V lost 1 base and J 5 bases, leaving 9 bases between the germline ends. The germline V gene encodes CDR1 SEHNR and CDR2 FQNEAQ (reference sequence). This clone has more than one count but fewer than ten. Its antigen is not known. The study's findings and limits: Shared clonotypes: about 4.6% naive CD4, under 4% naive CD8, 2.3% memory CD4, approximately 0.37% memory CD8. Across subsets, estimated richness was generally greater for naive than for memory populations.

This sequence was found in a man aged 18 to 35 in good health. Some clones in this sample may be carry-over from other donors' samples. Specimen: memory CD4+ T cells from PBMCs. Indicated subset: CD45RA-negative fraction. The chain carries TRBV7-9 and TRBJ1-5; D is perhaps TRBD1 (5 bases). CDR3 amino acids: CASSLGGNDQPQHF. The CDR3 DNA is TGTGCCAGCAGCTTAGGGGGGAACGATCAGCCCCAGCATTTT.